The 26 T cell receptor beta chains below were found in one sample sequenced in a study of T-cell reconstitution after alpha-beta-depleted transplantation in children (dated by TCRdb to 2015 to 2016). The method was PCR. Sequencing relied on an Illumina HiSeq 2500. Molecular barcoding was employed in the preparation of TCR libraries, with unique molecular identifiers being used to normalize TCRbeta repertoire quantification. TCRdb passed the public sequencing reads through fastp at Q25 and MiXCR, retaining productive beta sequences. CDR3 protein duplicates are merged, each entry listing the most common genes and DNA. The sample table contains hundreds of thousands of distinct CDR3 sequences; only one count was recorded for approximately 16% of them. Approximately 1.1% of the sample is in the top ten clones. Here the sequenced sample was PBMCs from the stem cell graft donor, taken from the stem cell graft. The receptor set was obtained from a human donor who donated a stem cell graft to a child with acute myeloid leukemia.

The chain carries TRBV12-3 or TRBV12-4 and TRBJ1-2; maybe TRBD1 (6 bases). V was cut by 3 bases and J by 8 bases, with 16 bases left in between. CDR3 length equals 14 residues. DNA for the CDR3: TGTGCCAGCAGTTTCGGTTTGGACAGCCGGGGCTACACCTTC. Protein product: CASSFGLDSRGYTF.

The chain employs TRBV5-1 and TRBJ2-1; D gene uncertain. Per germline, CDR1 SGHRS and CDR2 YFSETQ. This CDR3 comprises 15 residues. Trimming pared 0 bases from V and 2 bases from J, leaving 9 bases between. CDR3 coding DNA: TGCGCCAGCAGCTTGGCAGGCACGGCCTACAATGAGCAGTTCTTC. Protein product: CASSLAGTAYNEQFF.

This clonotype appeared a few times. The chain uses TRBV5-1 and TRBJ1-6, with TRBD1 identical over 7 bases. With V trimmed by 0 bases and J by 7 bases, 10 bases remained unmatched. Germline lookup yields CDR1 SGHRS and CDR2 YFSETQ. This CDR3 is built from 17 residues. CDR3 protein: CASSLAYGGQRNSPLHF. In DNA, the CDR3 is TGCGCCAGCAGCTTGGCCTATGGGGGACAGAGAAATTCACCCCTCCACTTT.

The V gene is TRBV12-3 or TRBV12-4, the J gene TRBJ2-5; possible D gene TRBD1, 5 bases. Trimming removed 3 bases from V and 5 bases from J, with 13 bases in between. The CDR3 has 14 amino acids. The CDR3 nucleotides are TGTGCCAGCAGTTTCCCAGGGTCTGAGGAGACCCAGTACTTC. This encodes CASSFPGSEETQYF.

This clonotype came up many times. V and J are TRBV29-1 and TRBJ1-2; TRBD1 is a possible D gene (5 bases). The CDR3 runs 16 residues. CDR1 is SQVTM and CDR2 is ANQGSEA in the germline V gene. V was shortened by 6 bases and J by 4 bases, with 24 bases between the two germline ends. The CDR3 sequence: CSVVTRDSRGLYGYTF. The CDR3 coding sequence is TGCAGCGTCGTAACTAGGGACTCAAGGGGTCTCTATGGCTACACCTTC. The variable domain in full, with the rest retrieved from reference TRBV29-1 and TRBJ1-2, is SAVISQKPSRDICQRGTSLTIQCQVDSQVTMMFWYRQQPGQSLTLIATANQGSEATYESGFVIDKFPISRPNLTFSTLTVSNMSPEDSSIYLCSVVTRDSRGLYGYTFGSGTRLTVV.

This clonotype was counted between two and nine times. V usage is TRBV12-3 or TRBV12-4 and J usage is TRBJ2-3; possible D gene TRBD2, 5 bases. This CDR3 contains 15 residues. The V gene lost 1 base and the J gene lost 0 bases, with 8 bases spanning the gap. CDR3 sequence: CASSLGESSTDTQYF. CDR3 nucleotides: TGTGCCAGCAGTTTAGGGGAGTCTAGCACAGATACGCAGTATTTT.

The V gene is TRBV7-9, the J gene TRBJ2-3; 10 bases agree with TRBD1. V gave up 5 bases and J gave up 0 bases; unmatched junction bases: 8. Looked up from germline, CDR1 is SEHNR and CDR2 is FQNEAQ (reference sequence). This CDR3 has 17 amino acids. Here the CDR3 DNA reads TGTGCCAGCAGCCTCGGACAGGGGGTTTTTAGCACAGATACGCAGTATTTT. It codes for CASSLGQGVFSTDTQYF.

J is TRBJ2-2 and V is TRBV24-1; 8 positions agree with TRBD1. This CDR3 region has 17 residues. Germline trimming cut 1 base from V and 2 bases from J; bases unmatched to any gene: 5. Germline assignment: CDR1 KGHDR and CDR2 SFDVKD. CDR3 amino acids: CATSDLPDRENTGELFF. The CDR3, as DNA: TGTGCCACCAGTGATTTACCGGACAGGGAAAACACCGGGGAGCTGTTTTTT.

The chain has TRBV5-1 and TRBJ2-5; D uncertain. V lost 0 bases, J lost 4 bases, and 10 bases lay in between. Germline-derived CDR1 and CDR2 are SGHRS and YFSETQ. The CDR3 has 14 residues. The CDR3: CASSLEGLGETQYF. As DNA, the CDR3 is TGCGCCAGCAGCTTGGAAGGGCTGGGAGAGACCCAGTACTTC.

The chain has TRBV3-1 and TRBJ1-5, with D possibly being TRBD1 (5 bases). Germline V gene lookup returns CDR1 LGHDT and CDR2 YNNKEL (reference sequence). V gave up 2 bases and J gave up 0 bases, with 8 bases separating them. The CDR3 totals 15 residues. The CDR3: CASSQFGHSNQPQHF. Written as DNA, the CDR3 is TGTGCCAGCAGCCAATTCGGACATAGCAATCAGCCCCAGCATTTT.

V and J are TRBV7-2 and TRBJ1-1, with TRBD1 identical over 8 bases. This CDR3 is built from 14 residues. Germline CDR1 and CDR2: SGHTA and FQGNSA. J gave up 5 bases and V 3 bases, and 5 bases lay outside the gene matches. CDR3 residues: CASSFWTGRTEAFF. CDR3 in DNA: TGTGCCAGCAGCTTCTGGACAGGGCGAACTGAAGCTTTCTTT.

Ten or more counts support this clonotype. The chain combines TRBV6-1 with TRBJ1-5; TRBD1 aligns across 10 bases. This CDR3 is 15 amino acids long. Germline V gene data show CDR1 as MNHNS and CDR2 as SASEGT. J gave up 5 bases and V 6 bases, and 7 bases lay outside the gene matches. The CDR3 bases are TGTGCCAGCAGCCCAGGACAGGGGGTTCATCAGCCCCAGCATTTT. It specifies CASSPGQGVHQPQHF.

As to this clonotype: The junction departs from germline at one end; a sequencing error may be responsible. The CDR3 loop is CASAGGNSSYNEQFF. The CDR3 coding sequence is TGCGCGAGTGCGGGGGGAAACAGCTCCTACAATGAGCAGTTCTTC. The chain couples TRBV7-9 to TRBJ2-1; the match to TRBD2 covers 8 bases. Germline V CDR1 and CDR2: SEHNR, FQNEAQ (reference sequence). The CDR3 contains 15 residues.

This clonotype was observed at least ten times. The chain recombines TRBV7-2 with TRBJ1-5; a possible D gene is TRBD1 (5 bases). V lost 2 bases and J lost 6, with 8 bases in between. Germline values: CDR1 SGHTA, CDR2 FQGNSA. This CDR3 has 13 amino acids. The CDR3 here is CASSLQGGQPQHF. The DNA of the CDR3 is TGTGCCAGCAGCTTACAGGGAGGTCAGCCCCAGCATTTT.

This clonotype was counted ten times or more. The chain combines TRBV5-1 with TRBJ2-7; a weak D match, TRBD1 (6 bases). Trimming left V 5 bases short and J 3 bases short, with 15 bases between. CDR1 and CDR2 from the germline V gene are SGHRS and YFSETQ. The length of the CDR3 is 14 residues. The CDR3 DNA reads as TGCGCCAGCAGGCAACTCCGGGACAACTACGAGCAGTACGTC. Its protein is CASRQLRDNYEQYV.

This clonotype has just a few counts. The chain recombines TRBV18 with TRBJ2-5; no clear D. CDR1 is KGHSH, CDR2 LQKENI, per germline. The CDR3 covers 12 residues. Trimming cost V 2 bases and J 1 base, with 2 bases left between them. The CDR3 loop is CASSPIQETQYF. The CDR3 region has the DNA TGTGCCAGCTCACCAATCCAAGAGACCCAGTACTTC.

The chain has TRBV20-1 and TRBJ2-2; 9 positions match TRBD2. The V and J ends lost 5 bases and 4 bases, in that order; junction bases with no gene match: 5. Germline loops: CDR1 DFQATT, CDR2 SNEGSKA (reference sequence). The CDR3 runs to 14 residues. CDR3 sequence (DNA): TGCAGTGCTTCTAGCGGGGAGGTCACCGGGGAGCTGTTTTTT. As protein: CSASSGEVTGELFF.

There are many counts of this clonotype. V gene TRBV20-1 combines with J gene TRBJ1-2; 7 bases match TRBD1. CDR3 length equals 16 residues. Germline loops: CDR1 DFQATT, CDR2 SNEGSKA (reference sequence). V lost 1 base and J lost 7; bases outside the gene matches: 15. The CDR3 is CSARGGSSQGMGGYTF. The DNA for the CDR3 is TGCAGTGCTAGAGGAGGATCTTCACAGGGGATGGGTGGCTACACCTTC.

This clonotype has only a few counts. The chain joins TRBV4-1 to TRBJ1-1; D possibly corresponds to TRBD1 (5 bases). Germline V CDR1 and CDR2: MGHRA, YSYEKL. V lost 0 bases to trimming and J lost 5 bases, with 10 bases between them. This CDR3 spans 14 amino acids. The CDR3 spells CASSQEVGETEAFF. Here the CDR3 DNA reads TGCGCCAGCAGCCAAGAAGTGGGGGAGACTGAAGCTTTCTTT.

Many counts were recorded for this clonotype. The chain carries TRBV20-1 and TRBJ2-1; D ambiguous. The CDR3 covers 14 residues. From germline, CDR1 is DFQATT and CDR2 SNEGSKA (reference sequence). V was shortened by 3 bases and J by 7 bases, with 16 bases between the two germline ends. The CDR3 here is CSASSGFNPNEQFF. The CDR3 DNA reads TGCAGTGCTAGTTCCGGCTTCAATCCGAATGAGCAGTTCTTC.

The sample holds many counts of this clonotype. The chain has TRBV20-1 and TRBJ1-1; 7 nucleotides align to TRBD1. Germline V gene sequence: CDR1 DFQATT, CDR2 SNEGSKA (reference sequence). The CDR3 consists of 15 residues. V lost 6 bases to trimming and J lost 0 bases; unmatched junction nucleotides: 10. For the CDR3, the DNA is TGCAGTGCCCCCGGGACAGCACATATGAACACTGAAGCTTTCTTT. It specifies CSAPGTAHMNTEAFF.

This clonotype has just a few counts. This chain uses TRBV10-3 with TRBJ1-5; a possible D gene is TRBD1 (5 bases). The CDR3 sequence is 10 residues long. V dropped 8 bases and J dropped 9 bases, with 8 bases sitting between them. The germline CDR1 and CDR2 sequences are ENHRY and SYGVKD. In DNA form, the CDR3 reads TGTGCCATCGGGAGGGGGCCCCAGCATTTT. Translated, it gives CAIGRGPQHF.

This chain links TRBV30 with TRBJ1-1; 7 bases map to TRBD1. There are 14 residues in the CDR3. J gave up 5 bases and V 1 base, and 7 bases lay outside the gene matches. The germline V gene has CDR1 GTSNPN and CDR2 SVGIG (reference sequence). CDR3 sequence: CAWSENRGWTEAFF. The DNA of the CDR3 is TGTGCCTGGAGTGAAAACAGGGGCTGGACTGAAGCTTTCTTT.

Only a few counts were recorded for this clonotype. CDR3 coding DNA: TGTGCCATCAGTGAGTCCGGACTCTTGGGCTACACCTTC. This sequence encodes CAISESGLLGYTF. The rearrangement uses TRBV10-3 and TRBJ1-2; D not certain. V was clipped by 0 bases and J by 8 bases, with 10 bases between them. CDR1 is ENHRY, CDR2 SYGVKD, per germline. This CDR3 spans 13 amino acids.

V gene TRBV5-1 combines with J gene TRBJ2-3, with 11 bases fitting TRBD2. This CDR3 has 19 residues. The germline V gene encodes CDR1 SGHRS and CDR2 YFSETQ. V lost 2 bases, J lost 3 bases, and 14 bases stayed unmatched. CDR3 DNA sequence: TGCGCCAGCAGCTTACACCCCGCACCGACTAGCGGGGAAACAGATACGCAGTATTTT. Amino acids: CASSLHPAPTSGETDTQYF.

The chain carries TRBV12-3 or TRBV12-4 and TRBJ2-2, with TRBD1 identical over 8 bases. CDR3 size: 15 residues. V lost 3 bases to trimming and J lost 4 bases; unmatched junction nucleotides: 4. Written as DNA, the CDR3 is TGTGCCAGCAGTTTGACCAGGGGGCCCACCGGGGAGCTGTTTTTT. As protein: CASSLTRGPTGELFF.